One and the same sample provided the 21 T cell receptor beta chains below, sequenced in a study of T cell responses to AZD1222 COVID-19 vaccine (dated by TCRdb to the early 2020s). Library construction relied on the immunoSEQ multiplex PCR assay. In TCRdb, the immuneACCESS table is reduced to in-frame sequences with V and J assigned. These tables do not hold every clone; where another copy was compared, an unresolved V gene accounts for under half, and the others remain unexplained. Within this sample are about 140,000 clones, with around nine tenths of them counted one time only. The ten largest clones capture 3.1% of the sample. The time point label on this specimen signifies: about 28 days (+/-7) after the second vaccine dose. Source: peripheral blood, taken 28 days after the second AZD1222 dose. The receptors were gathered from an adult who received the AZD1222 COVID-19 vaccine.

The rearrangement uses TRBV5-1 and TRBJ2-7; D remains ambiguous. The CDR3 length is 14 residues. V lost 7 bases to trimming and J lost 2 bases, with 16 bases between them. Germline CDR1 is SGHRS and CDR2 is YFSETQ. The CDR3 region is CASASGGGTYEQYF. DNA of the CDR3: TGCGCCAGCGCCTCAGGTGGTGGTACCTACGAGCAGTACTTC.

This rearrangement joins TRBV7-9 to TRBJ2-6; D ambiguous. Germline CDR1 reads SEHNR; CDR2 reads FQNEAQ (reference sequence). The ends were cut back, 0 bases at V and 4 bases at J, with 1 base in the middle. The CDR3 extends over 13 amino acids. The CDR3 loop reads CASSLAGANVLTF. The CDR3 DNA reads TGTGCCAGCAGCTTAGCAGGGGCCAACGTCCTGACTTTC.

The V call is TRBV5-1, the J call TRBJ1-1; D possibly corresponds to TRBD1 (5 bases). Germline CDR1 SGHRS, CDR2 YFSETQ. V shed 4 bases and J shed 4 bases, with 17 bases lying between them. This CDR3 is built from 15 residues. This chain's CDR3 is CASSTQPGIPTEAFF. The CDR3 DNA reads TGCGCCAGCAGCACCCAACCAGGGATTCCCACTGAAGCTTTCTTT.

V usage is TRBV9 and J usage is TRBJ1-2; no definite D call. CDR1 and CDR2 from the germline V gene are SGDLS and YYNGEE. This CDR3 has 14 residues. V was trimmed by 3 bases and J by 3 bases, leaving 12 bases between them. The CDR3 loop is CASSANSVHYGYTF. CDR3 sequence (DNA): TGTGCCAGCAGCGCGAACAGCGTCCACTATGGCTACACCTTC.

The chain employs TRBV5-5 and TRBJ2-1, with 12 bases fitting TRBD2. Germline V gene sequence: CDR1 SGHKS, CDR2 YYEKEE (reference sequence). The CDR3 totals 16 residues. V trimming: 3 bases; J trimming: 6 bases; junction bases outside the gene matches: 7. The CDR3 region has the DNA TGTGCCAGCAGCTCCACCGGGACTAGCGGGCGCAATGAGCAGTTCTTC. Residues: CASSSTGTSGRNEQFF.

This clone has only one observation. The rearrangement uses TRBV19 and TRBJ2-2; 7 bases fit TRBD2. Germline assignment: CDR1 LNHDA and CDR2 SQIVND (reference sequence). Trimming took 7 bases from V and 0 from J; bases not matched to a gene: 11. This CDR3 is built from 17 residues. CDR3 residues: CASTRGSGGANTGELFF. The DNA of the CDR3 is TGTGCCAGTACCCGCGGGAGTGGAGGGGCGAACACCGGGGAGCTGTTTTTT.

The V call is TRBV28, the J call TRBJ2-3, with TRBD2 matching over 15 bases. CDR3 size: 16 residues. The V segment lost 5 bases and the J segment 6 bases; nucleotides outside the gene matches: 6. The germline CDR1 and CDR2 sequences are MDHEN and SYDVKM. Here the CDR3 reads CASSPGLAGGTDTQYF. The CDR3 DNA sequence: TGTGCCAGCAGTCCCGGACTAGCGGGAGGGACGGATACGCAGTATTTT. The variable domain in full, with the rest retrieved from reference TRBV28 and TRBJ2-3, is DVKVTQSSRYLVKRTGEKVFLECVQDMDHENMFWYRQDPGLGLRLIYFSYDVKMKEKGDIPEGYSVSREKKERFSLILESASTNQTSMYLCASSPGLAGGTDTQYFGPGTRLTVL.

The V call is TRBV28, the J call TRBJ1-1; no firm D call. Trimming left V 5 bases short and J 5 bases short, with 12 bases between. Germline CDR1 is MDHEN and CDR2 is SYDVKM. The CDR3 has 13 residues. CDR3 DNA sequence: TGTGCCAGCAGTCTCCCACAGCGGACTGAAGCTTTCTTT. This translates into CASSLPQRTEAFF.

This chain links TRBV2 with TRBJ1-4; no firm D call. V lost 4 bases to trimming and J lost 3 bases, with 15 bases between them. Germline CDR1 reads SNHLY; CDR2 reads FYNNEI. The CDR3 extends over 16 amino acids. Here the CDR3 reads CASSVGSEAANEKLFF. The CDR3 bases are TGTGCCAGCAGTGTGGGGTCGGAGGCGGCTAATGAAAAACTGTTTTTT.

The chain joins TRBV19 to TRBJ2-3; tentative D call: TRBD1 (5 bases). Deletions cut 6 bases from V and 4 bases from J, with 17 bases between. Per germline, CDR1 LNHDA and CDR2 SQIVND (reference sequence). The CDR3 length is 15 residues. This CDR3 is CASRLVGAPADTQYF. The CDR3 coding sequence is TGTGCCAGTAGATTAGTTGGGGCTCCCGCAGATACGCAGTATTTT.

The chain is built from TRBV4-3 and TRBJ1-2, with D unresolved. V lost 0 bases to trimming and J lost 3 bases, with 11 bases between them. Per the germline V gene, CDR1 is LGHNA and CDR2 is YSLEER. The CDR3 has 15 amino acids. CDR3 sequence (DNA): TGCGCCAGCAGCCAAGATTTATTGGGGTACTATGGCTACACCTTC. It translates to CASSQDLLGYYGYTF.

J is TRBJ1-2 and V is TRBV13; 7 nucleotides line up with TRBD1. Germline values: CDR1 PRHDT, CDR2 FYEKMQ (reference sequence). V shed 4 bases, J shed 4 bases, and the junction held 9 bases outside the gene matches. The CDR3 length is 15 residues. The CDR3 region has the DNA TGTGCCAGCAGCTCACGGGACAGACCCACCTATGGCTACACCTTC. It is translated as CASSSRDRPTYGYTF. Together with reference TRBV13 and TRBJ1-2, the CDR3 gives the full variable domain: AAGVIQSPRHLIKEKRETATLKCYPIPRHDTVYWYQQGPGQDPQFLISFYEKMQSDKGSIPDRFSAQQFSDYHSELNMSSLELGDSALYFCASSSRDRPTYGYTFGSGTRLTVV.

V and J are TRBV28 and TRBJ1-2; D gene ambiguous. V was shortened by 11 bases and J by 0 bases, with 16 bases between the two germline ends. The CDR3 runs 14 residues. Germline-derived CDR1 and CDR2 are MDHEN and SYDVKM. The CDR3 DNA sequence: TGTGCCTCTTCGGTTGGGCCTGCTAACTATGGCTACACCTTC. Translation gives CASSVGPANYGYTF.

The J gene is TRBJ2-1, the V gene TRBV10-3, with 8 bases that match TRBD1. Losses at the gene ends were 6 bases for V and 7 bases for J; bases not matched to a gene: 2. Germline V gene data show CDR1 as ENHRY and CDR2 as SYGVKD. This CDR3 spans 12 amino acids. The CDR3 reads CAISRGRNEQFF. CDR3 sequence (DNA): TGTGCCATCAGCAGGGGGCGGAATGAGCAGTTCTTC.

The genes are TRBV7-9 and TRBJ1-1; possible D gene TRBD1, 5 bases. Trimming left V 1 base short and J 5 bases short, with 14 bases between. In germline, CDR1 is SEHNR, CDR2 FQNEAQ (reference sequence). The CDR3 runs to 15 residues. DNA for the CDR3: TGTGCCAGCAGCTTAGTTGCGGGGCGCCGAACTGAAGCTTTCTTT. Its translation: CASSLVAGRRTEAFF.

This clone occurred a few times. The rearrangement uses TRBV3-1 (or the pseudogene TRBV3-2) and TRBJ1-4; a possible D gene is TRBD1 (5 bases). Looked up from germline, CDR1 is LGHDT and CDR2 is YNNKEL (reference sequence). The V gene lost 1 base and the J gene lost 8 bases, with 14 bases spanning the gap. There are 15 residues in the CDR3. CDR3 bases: TGTGCCAGCAGCCAAGGTGGGGGGGGGTCCGAAAAACTGTTTTTT. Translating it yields CASSQGGGGSEKLFF.

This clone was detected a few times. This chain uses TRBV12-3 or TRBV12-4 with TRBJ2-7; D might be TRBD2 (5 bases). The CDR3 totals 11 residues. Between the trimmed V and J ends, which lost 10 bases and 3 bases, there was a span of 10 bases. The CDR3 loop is CATSTNYEQYF. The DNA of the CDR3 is TGTGCCACTAGCACAAACTACGAGCAGTACTTC.

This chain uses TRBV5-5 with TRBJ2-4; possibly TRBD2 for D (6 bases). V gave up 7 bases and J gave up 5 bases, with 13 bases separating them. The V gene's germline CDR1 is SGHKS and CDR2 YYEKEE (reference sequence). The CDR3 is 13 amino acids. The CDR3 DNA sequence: TGTGCCAGCGGTCGGGGGTCCGAAAACATTCAGTACTTC. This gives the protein CASGRGSENIQYF.

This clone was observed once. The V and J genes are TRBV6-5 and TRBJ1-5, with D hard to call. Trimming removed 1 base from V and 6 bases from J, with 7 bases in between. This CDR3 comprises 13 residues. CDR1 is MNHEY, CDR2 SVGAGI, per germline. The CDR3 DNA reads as TGTGCCAGCAGTTACTGGGGAGGTCAGCCCCAGCATTTT. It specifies CASSYWGGQPQHF.

CDR3 DNA sequence: TGTGCCAGCAGTCTTAGCGGGAGGGGGTCCTACGAGCAGTACTTC. The encoded protein is CASSLSGRGSYEQYF. This chain connects TRBV28 to TRBJ2-7; 11 bases match TRBD2. With V trimmed by 5 bases and J by 1 base, 4 bases remained unmatched. This CDR3 has 15 amino acids. The germline V gene encodes CDR1 MDHEN and CDR2 SYDVKM.

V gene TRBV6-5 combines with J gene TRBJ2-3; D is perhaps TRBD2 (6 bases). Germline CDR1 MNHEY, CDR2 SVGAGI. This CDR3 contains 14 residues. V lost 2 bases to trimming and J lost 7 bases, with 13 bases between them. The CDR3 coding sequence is TGTGCCAGCAGTTACAGGGAGGTCGCGAATACGCAGTATTTT. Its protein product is CASSYREVANTQYF.